This TCR beta chain was recorded in a study of blood T cell repertoires in COVID-19. Cohort assignment relied on participant-reported clinical history. Authors' data handling: Reference gene primer amplification gave estimated nucleated cell counts. Sequenced by immunoSEQ multiplex PCR; TCRdb stores in-frame clones only, minus some. V, J and clone size are those of that table, while D and trimming were read from the DNA. The sample consists of 230,000 or so clones, 85% to 90% of them appearing once. The CDR3 sequence is 15 residues long. Germline V gene data show CDR1 as MNHEY and CDR2 as SVGEGT. With 4 bases removed from V and 0 bases from J, the gap between germline ends came to 7 bases.

The genes are TRBV6-2 or TRBV6-3 and TRBJ1-6; D remains unclear. This clonotype was obtained from a woman aged 50 to 60 with acute COVID-19. Sequenced material: PBMCs or T cells enriched from blood (not recorded which). The CDR3 DNA reads as TGTGCCAGCAGTTTCCGGGACTCCTATAATTCACCCCTCCACTTT. Protein product: CASSFRDSYNSPLHF.